These T cell receptor beta chains were read from a single sample in a study of cytomegalovirus exposure and HLA in healthy donors. Method: immunoSEQ multiplex PCR; TCRdb's copy keeps in-frame clones and lacks some. The sample carries under 200,000 clones, about 96% recorded once. Input material: PBMCs. These receptors were taken from a woman under 30 in good health and CMV-seronegative. Both conserved end residues are part of each CDR3. Each record gives: V gene, D gene, clone size, CDR3 length, J gene, CDR3 protein, CDR3 DNA. The D gene is left open where the match is weak. Size tells how often a clone was seen (once, few, many) or the class of an expanded clone, and some rows leave it out.

TRBV6-6,NA,NA,15,TRBJ1-5,CASSPPPGGEQPQHF,TGTGCCAGCAGTCCTCCCCCGGGTGGTGAACAGCCCCAGCATTTT
TRBV5-4,TRBD1,NA,15,TRBJ1-1,CASSLEGTGGTEAFF,TGTGCCAGCAGCTTGGAAGGGACAGGGGGCACTGAAGCTTTCTTT
TRBV6-4,TRBD2,NA,13,TRBJ2-3,CASSPGGEDTQYF,TGTGCCAGCAGCCCCGGGGGGGAAGATACGCAGTATTTT
TRBV19,NA,few,13,TRBJ1-5,CASREARNQPQHF,TGTGCCAGTAGAGAGGCCCGAAATCAGCCCCAGCATTTT
TRBV18,TRBD1,NA,17,TRBJ2-2,CASSPRDRGTNTGELFF,TGTGCCAGCTCACCTCGGGACAGGGGGACGAACACCGGGGAGCTGTTTTTT
TRBV27,TRBD1,once,14,TRBJ1-1,CASTDGQGDTEAFF,TGTGCCAGCACCGACGGACAGGGTGACACTGAAGCTTTCTTT
TRBV7-9,TRBD1,NA,15,TRBJ1-2,CASSLERGPLYGYTF,TGTGCCAGCAGCTTAGAAAGGGGGCCCCTCTATGGCTACACCTTC
TRBV6-1,NA,NA,12,TRBJ2-3,CASSTDTDTQYF,TGTGCCAGCAGTACTGACACAGATACGCAGTATTTT
TRBV7-2,TRBD2,NA,18,TRBJ2-5,CASSLAPGGGAFQETQYF,TGTGCCAGCAGCTTAGCCCCCGGCGGGGGTGCCTTTCAAGAGACCCAGTACTTC
TRBV5-1,TRBD1,NA,12,TRBJ1-2,CASSGGTDGYTF,TGCGCCAGCAGCGGAGGGACAGATGGCTACACCTTC
TRBV5-1,TRBD2,NA,15,TRBJ2-1,CASTYLAGGPGEQFF,TGCGCCAGTACCTATTTAGCGGGGGGGCCCGGTGAGCAGTTCTTC
TRBV6-1,NA,NA,16,TRBJ2-2,CASSEDGVASPGELFF,TGTGCCAGCAGTGAAGACGGGGTGGCTAGCCCCGGGGAGCTGTTTTTT
TRBV29-1,TRBD2,NA,16,TRBJ2-5,CSAALRLAASRETQYF,TGCAGCGCCGCCCTTAGGCTAGCGGCGTCGAGGGAGACCCAGTACTTC